What follows is one T cell receptor beta chain and its context. Its antigen is undetermined. This CDR3 contains 15 residues. Germline V lookup: CDR1 MRHNA, CDR2 SNTAGT. The V segment lost 8 bases and the J segment 3 bases; nucleotides outside the gene matches: 9. Single cDNA molecules in the library carried unique molecular identifiers attached during preparation. TCRdb re-called the RACE reads through MiXCR, storing one row per CDR3 protein. Of 150,000 to 200,000 distinct CDR3 sequences in the sample, under 25% were seen once. This entry is derived from a study of human T cells and chemical hapten exposure. Across the whole study: Patients were given diphenylcyclopropenone on the scalp weekly across the roughly 25-week study.

Time point reported: patch test 3, about 24 weeks after DPC sensitization. Treatment in this sample: therapeutic diphenylcyclopropenone sensitization with weekly scalp DPC. Findings and caveats of the study: Among expanded TCRs, significantly more large CDR3 similarity clusters formed than among controls.

The specimen was whole blood, collected in connection with sensitization to the hapten diphenylcyclopropenone (DPC). The receptor's source is a woman in her 40s with alopecia areata. Some clones in this sample may be carry-over from other donors' samples. V usage is TRBV6-4 and J usage is TRBJ2-1; TRBD1 agrees at 8 bases. As DNA, the CDR3 is TGTGCCAGCGATCTTGGGACAGGTCTCTACAATGAGCAGTTCTTC. Its protein is CASDLGTGLYNEQFF.